The next 17 T cell receptor beta chains were all read from a single sample in a study of cytomegalovirus exposure and HLA in healthy donors. 13 Jbeta primers and 60 Vbeta primers were used for the PCR. Sequencing was performed with immunoSEQ multiplex PCR; in TCRdb, only in-frame clones are kept and a portion is missing. Among 100,000 or so clones listed, 83% were seen once. Sequencing was carried out using PBMCs. Receptor source: a man younger than 30 in good health and CMV-seronegative.

V gene TRBV5-1 combines with J gene TRBJ2-1; tentative D call: TRBD2 (7 bases). The CDR3 is 15 amino acids. Germline V gene data show CDR1 as SGHRS and CDR2 as YFSETQ. V lost 4 bases and J lost 8, with 19 bases in between. DNA of the CDR3: TGCGCCAGCAGCACCTGGACTAGGGGGTTGGATGAGCAGTTCTTC. Translating gives CASSTWTRGLDEQFF.

This chain joins TRBV7-9 and TRBJ2-2; TRBD2 agrees at 8 bases. Germline V gene data show CDR1 as SEHNR and CDR2 as FQNEAQ (reference sequence). This CDR3 has 16 residues. J was trimmed by 1 base and V by 6 bases; bases with no gene match: 7. The CDR3 spells CASSYRTSLNTGELFF. DNA of the CDR3: TGTGCCAGCAGTTATCGGACTAGCTTGAACACCGGGGAGCTGTTTTTT.

This chain uses TRBV6-6 with TRBJ1-1, with 7 positions matching TRBD1. Germline CDR1 MNHNY, CDR2 SVGAGI (reference sequence). The CDR3 consists of 12 residues. V was clipped by 8 bases and J by 5 bases; unmatched bases: 5. Written as DNA, the CDR3 is TGTGCCAGCCTTGAGGGGGCGACTGAAGCTTTCTTT. It specifies CASLEGATEAFF.

V usage is TRBV27 and J usage is TRBJ1-5; 9 bases agree with TRBD1. The CDR3 contains 16 residues. Germline values: CDR1 MNHEY, CDR2 SMNVEV (reference sequence). Germline trimming cut 8 bases from V and 4 bases from J; bases unmatched to any gene: 12. The CDR3 DNA is TGTGCCAGCTCCGAAGGGGGGACAGGGCCTAATCAGCCCCAGCATTTT. Protein sequence: CASSEGGTGPNQPQHF.

This rearrangement joins TRBV29-1 to TRBJ2-7, with D tentatively TRBD1 (6 bases). Germline assignment: CDR1 SQVTM and CDR2 ANQGSEA. The CDR3 runs 12 residues. With 6 bases removed from V and 1 base from J, the gap between germline ends came to 10 bases. This CDR3 is CSVDSPSYEQYF. The CDR3 DNA reads TGCAGCGTGGACAGTCCATCCTACGAGCAGTACTTC.

V and J are TRBV11-2 and TRBJ2-7; no firm D call. Trimming removed 2 bases from V and 3 bases from J, with 2 bases in between. The CDR3 spans 11 residues. Germline V gene lookup returns CDR1 SGHAT and CDR2 FQNNGV. The CDR3 loop reads CASSLLYEQYF. DNA of the CDR3: TGTGCCAGCAGCTTACTCTACGAGCAGTACTTC.

This sequence joins TRBV5-4 and TRBJ2-2; 9 nucleotides align to TRBD2. Germline V gene data show CDR1 as SGHNT and CDR2 as YYREEE (reference sequence). V dropped 4 bases and J dropped 4; count of bases not matched to a gene: 8. The CDR3 sequence is 16 residues long. DNA of the CDR3: TGTGCCAGCAGCATCCCACAGCGGGAGGCCACCGGGGAGCTGTTTTTT. Residues: CASSIPQREATGELFF. Complete variable domain (other parts from reference TRBV5-4 and TRBJ2-2): ETGVTQSPTHLIKTRGQQVTLRCSSQSGHNTVSWYQQALGQGPQFIFQYYREEENGRGNFPPRFSGLQFPNYSSELNVNALELDDSALYLCASSIPQREATGELFFGEGSRLTVL.

The genes are TRBV6-5 and TRBJ2-2, with D perhaps TRBD2 (6 bases). The CDR3 totals 15 residues. Per the germline V gene, CDR1 is MNHEY and CDR2 is SVGAGI. Trimming pared 4 bases from V and 7 bases from J, leaving 16 bases between. The CDR3 DNA follows: TGTGCCAGCAGTTTCGGAGGGCCCCTAGACGGGGAGCTGTTTTTT. Its translation is CASSFGGPLDGELFF.

The chain has TRBV5-1 and TRBJ2-7, with 8 bases fitting TRBD1. This CDR3 has 14 residues. V lost 4 bases to trimming and J lost 7 bases; unmatched junction nucleotides: 10. Germline-derived CDR1 and CDR2 are SGHRS and YFSETQ. The CDR3 loop is CASSVDRGVYEQYF. The CDR3 coding sequence is TGCGCCAGCAGCGTTGACAGGGGAGTGTATGAGCAGTACTTC.

This chain uses TRBV5-1 with TRBJ2-1; possible D gene TRBD2, 6 bases. CDR3 length: 15 amino acids. Deletions cut 2 bases from V and 3 bases from J, with 12 bases between. Germline V gene data show CDR1 as SGHRS and CDR2 as YFSETQ. This CDR3 reads CASSLPGTYYNEQFF. As DNA, the CDR3 is TGCGCCAGCAGCTTACCTGGGACTTACTACAATGAGCAGTTCTTC.

The count of this clone is one. The chain links TRBV4-3 to TRBJ1-2; D is possibly TRBD1 (6 bases). The germline V and J ends were trimmed by 1 base and 5 bases, with 14 bases remaining between them. The length of the CDR3 is 15 residues. Per germline, CDR1 LGHNA and CDR2 YSLEER. In DNA, the CDR3 is TGCGCCAGCAGCCAAGCTACAGGGTCCCTATATGGCTACACCTTC. Protein sequence: CASSQATGSLYGYTF.

The genes are TRBV6-6 and TRBJ2-5; the D gene is possibly TRBD2 (6 bases). Trimming cost V 6 bases and J 11 bases, with 16 bases left between them. Germline CDR1 is MNHNY and CDR2 is SVGAGI (reference sequence). This CDR3 has 12 amino acids. CDR3 loop: CASSPGVGGQYF. The CDR3 bases are TGTGCCAGCAGCCCCGGAGTTGGAGGGCAGTACTTC.

V and J are TRBV6-1 and TRBJ2-7; 8 positions match TRBD1. This CDR3 is 13 amino acids long. V shed 8 bases and J 6 bases; nucleotides not matched to a gene: 9. Germline loops: CDR1 MNHNS, CDR2 SASEGT. The CDR3 is CASAGQGGREQYF. CDR3 sequence (DNA): TGTGCCAGCGCCGGACAGGGCGGACGCGAGCAGTACTTC.

The chain employs TRBV10-3 and TRBJ1-5; D is undetermined. CDR1 and CDR2 from the germline V gene are ENHRY and SYGVKD. V was pared by 3 bases and J by 5 bases, with 11 bases between. This CDR3 has 14 amino acids. The CDR3 region is CAISEQLVDQPQHF. In DNA form, the CDR3 reads TGTGCCATCAGTGAACAGTTAGTGGATCAGCCCCAGCATTTT.

This clone was seen a handful of times. The rearrangement uses TRBV28 and TRBJ1-2, with D possibly matching TRBD1 (5 bases). Germline V gives CDR1 MDHEN, CDR2 SYDVKM. Trimming shortened V by 7 bases and J by 4 bases, and 19 bases separated the two germline ends. CDR3 size: 15 residues. This CDR3 is CASIPGDWGGYGYTF. The CDR3 DNA reads TGTGCCAGCATCCCTGGGGACTGGGGGGGCTATGGCTACACCTTC.

The J gene is TRBJ1-2, the V gene TRBV5-1; D not resolved. The CDR3 runs to 18 residues. Germline V lookup: CDR1 SGHRS, CDR2 YFSETQ. The V end was cut by 3 bases, the J end by 0 bases, with 21 bases between. The CDR3 region has the DNA TGCGCCAGCAGCTGGGCCGGCCTCGGAGAGGGAACTAACTATGGCTACACCTTC. Residues: CASSWAGLGEGTNYGYTF.

The chain links TRBV28 to TRBJ2-6; 12 bases line up with TRBD1. The CDR3 has 19 amino acids. Germline lookup yields CDR1 MDHEN and CDR2 SYDVKM. V was clipped by 2 bases and J by 2 bases; unmatched bases: 7. CDR3 loop: CASSLRLGQGAAGANVLTF. The CDR3 DNA follows: TGTGCCAGCAGTTTAAGATTGGGACAGGGGGCGGCTGGGGCCAACGTCCTGACTTTC.